The 16 T cell receptor beta chains listed next were all sequenced from one sample in a study of shared clonotypes between healthy human individuals. Positively selected for CCR7, the CD45RO-negative cells used as naive CD8 cells excluded terminally differentiated effector memory CD45RA+ cells. The table came from immunoSEQ multiplex PCR; TCRdb's copy has only in-frame clones and leaves some out. The sample has more than 2 million clones; over 85% are singletons. The material sequenced was naive CD8+ T cells from PBMCs. Receptor source: a man aged 18 to 29 in good health. Some clones in this sample may be carry-over from other donors' samples.

This clone has just one count. This chain links TRBV10-2 with TRBJ1-5; unclear D gene. This CDR3 has 15 residues. V lost 2 bases to trimming and J lost 2 bases, with 10 bases between them. Germline V gene lookup returns CDR1 WSHSY and CDR2 SAAADI. The CDR3 DNA reads as TGCGCCAGCAGTGAGAACAGCGGCGGCAATCAGCCCCAGCATTTT. It specifies CASSENSGGNQPQHF.

The chain links TRBV11-2 to TRBJ2-7, with a tentative D call TRBD1 (5 bases). The V gene lost 6 bases and the J gene lost 0 bases, with 12 bases spanning the gap. The CDR3 contains 14 residues. The V gene's germline CDR1 is SGHAT and CDR2 FQNNGV. CDR3 region: CASRMGRGSYEQYF. The CDR3 bases are TGTGCCAGCAGGATGGGTAGGGGCTCCTACGAGCAGTACTTC.

The V gene is TRBV10-3, the J gene TRBJ1-5; the D gene is possibly TRBD1 (6 bases). The V gene's germline CDR1 is ENHRY and CDR2 SYGVKD. V lost 0 bases, J lost 0 bases, and 12 bases lay in between. The length of the CDR3 is 17 residues. The CDR3 loop reads CAISESWGQTSNQPQHF. CDR3 DNA: TGTGCCATCAGTGAGTCGTGGGGGCAGACTAGCAATCAGCCCCAGCATTTT.

The V call is TRBV19, the J call TRBJ1-5, with D possibly being TRBD1 (5 bases). This CDR3 is 14 amino acids long. Trimming removed 3 bases from V and 6 bases from J, with 12 bases in between. CDR1 is LNHDA, CDR2 SQIVND, per germline (reference sequence). In nucleotides, the CDR3 is TGTGCCAGTAGTATCAGGACATTGGGTCAGCCCCAGCATTTT. It specifies CASSIRTLGQPQHF.

The chain recombines TRBV5-4 with TRBJ1-3; D is unclear. Germline loops: CDR1 SGHNT, CDR2 YYREEE (reference sequence). Trimming cost V 4 bases and J 3 bases, with 17 bases left between them. CDR3 size: 16 residues. CDR3 in amino acids: CASSPSKGQYGNTIYF. The DNA of the CDR3 is TGTGCCAGCAGCCCATCAAAGGGCCAGTATGGAAACACCATATATTTT.

This sequence joins TRBV5-1 and TRBJ1-5, with 12 bases identical to TRBD1. This CDR3 contains 20 residues. CDR1 and CDR2 (germline): SGHRS, YFSETQ. V gave up 4 bases and J gave up 2 bases; unmatched junction bases: 16. The CDR3 here is CASSNDSGQGAEKGNQPQHF. CDR3 nucleotide sequence: TGCGCCAGCAGCAATGACTCGGGACAGGGGGCGGAGAAAGGCAATCAGCCCCAGCATTTT.

This clone was seen once. This CDR3 is also generated by other DNA sequences in the sample. The rearrangement uses TRBV27 and TRBJ1-5; D perhaps matches TRBD1 (6 bases). The germline V and J ends were trimmed by 6 bases and 4 bases, with 13 bases remaining between them. The CDR3 contains 14 residues. Germline-derived CDR1 and CDR2 are MNHEY and SMNVEV (reference sequence). The CDR3 DNA is TGTGCCAGCAGCTTAACAGGGTCGAATCAGCCCCAGCATTTT. Translation: CASSLTGSNQPQHF.

This chain links TRBV6-1 with TRBJ1-1; D uncertain. Trimming took 4 bases from V and 10 from J, leaving 22 bases between them. CDR1 and CDR2 from the germline V gene are MNHNS and SASEGT. This CDR3 contains 15 residues. The CDR3 region has the DNA TGTGCCAGCAGTGGAAAAGATTGGCAGGAACGTAGAGCTTTCTTT. It yields the protein CASSGKDWQERRAFF.

The chain has TRBV6-1 and TRBJ2-3; a possible D gene is TRBD2 (6 bases). In germline, CDR1 is MNHNS, CDR2 SASEGT. This CDR3 spans 15 amino acids. The V end lost 5 bases, the J end lost 0 bases, and 12 bases lay between the germline ends. The chain's CDR3 is CASSILARSTDTQYF. CDR3 DNA sequence: TGTGCCAGCAGTATCCTAGCGCGTAGCACAGATACGCAGTATTTT.

The chain carries TRBV27 and TRBJ1-1; 7 bases fit TRBD1. V was pared by 7 bases and J by 0 bases, with 5 bases of the junction left unmatched. In germline, CDR1 is MNHEY, CDR2 SMNVEV (reference sequence). The CDR3 has 14 residues. The CDR3 spells CASNRDRMNTEAFF. CDR3 nucleotide sequence: TGTGCCAGCAATAGGGACAGAATGAACACTGAAGCTTTCTTT.

Concerning this clone itself: Other DNA variants within this sample encode the same CDR3. V gene TRBV28 combines with J gene TRBJ1-5; D gene uncertain. The CDR3 contains 13 residues. The V gene's germline CDR1 is MDHEN and CDR2 SYDVKM. V was trimmed by 5 bases and J by 0 bases, leaving 5 bases between them. The CDR3 sequence: CASSLTSNQPQHF. The CDR3 nucleotides read TGTGCCAGCAGTCTGACTAGCAATCAGCCCCAGCATTTT.

This clone was counted once. The rearrangement uses TRBV6-1 and TRBJ2-7; D call uncertain. The CDR3 loop spans 14 amino acids. Germline assignment: CDR1 MNHNS and CDR2 SASEGT. V lost 4 bases and J 0 bases, leaving 10 bases between the germline ends. In nucleotides, the CDR3 is TGTGCCAGCAGTGCGGGCACCTTCTCCTACGAGCAGTACTTC. This translates into CASSAGTFSYEQYF.

CDR3 bases: TGTGCCAGCAGTTACAGCGTTCGCTCTGCAACTAATGAAAAACTGTTTTTT. This sequence encodes CASSYSVRSATNEKLFF. The chain couples TRBV28 to TRBJ1-4, with D hard to call. The CDR3 contains 17 residues. Per germline, CDR1 MDHEN and CDR2 SYDVKM. The ends were cut back, 4 bases at V and 0 bases at J, with 15 bases in the middle.

V usage is TRBV28 and J usage is TRBJ2-7; 9 bases map to TRBD2. Germline assignment: CDR1 MDHEN and CDR2 SYDVKM. The CDR3 runs to 14 residues. V was pared by 6 bases and J by 5 bases, with 8 bases of the junction left unmatched. CDR3 DNA: TGTGCCAGCAGAGCGCGGGAGGGCCCCCACGAGCAGTACTTC. It codes for CASRAREGPHEQYF.

With regard to this clone: The identical CDR3 is also encoded by other nucleotide sequences in the sample. This sequence joins TRBV5-1 and TRBJ2-1, with 7 bases that match TRBD1. The CDR3 has 15 amino acids. The J segment lost 0 bases and the V segment lost 2 bases, leaving 2 bases of the junction unmatched. Germline lookup yields CDR1 SGHRS and CDR2 YFSETQ. The CDR3 bases are TGCGCCAGCAGCTTAGACAGGGCCTCCTACAATGAGCAGTTCTTC. Protein sequence: CASSLDRASYNEQFF.

The J gene is TRBJ1-3, the V gene TRBV7-6; no clear D. Trimming removed 1 base at V and 0 bases at J, with 10 bases between. The CDR3 is made up of 16 amino acids. Germline lookup yields CDR1 SGHVS and CDR2 FNYEAQ. The CDR3, as DNA: TGTGCCAGCAGCTTAGATCCGGTTTACTCTGGAAACACCATATATTTT. Translating gives CASSLDPVYSGNTIYF. Variable domain in full (rest from reference TRBV7-6 and TRBJ1-3): GAGVSQSPRYKVTKRGQDVALRCDPISGHVSLYWYRQALGQGPEFLTYFNYEAQQDKSGLPNDRFSAERPEGSISTLTIQRTEQRDSAMYRCASSLDPVYSGNTIYFGEGSWLTVV.